This TCR beta chain comes out of a study of blood T cell repertoires in COVID-19. Study information: Donors in the United States, Italy and Spain gave samples during acute or convalescent COVID-19. T cells, B-cell-depleted T cells, or PBMCs provided the cDNA or gDNA that served as material.

The CDR3 sequence is 12 residues long. Trimming took off 2 bases at V and 5 bases at J, with 7 bases between the two ends. Germline values: CDR1 MNHEY, CDR2 SVGAGI. In the original processing: Amplifying reference gene primers gave estimates of nucleated cell counts. TCRdb's table, derived via immunoSEQ multiplex PCR, lists solely in-frame clones and lacks some. The DNA gave D and trimming, while V, J and clone size come from that table. The table lists 120,000 to 150,000 clones, about four fifths of them singletons. The source is a human donor with acute or convalescent COVID-19. The donor label of this sample is uncertain. V usage is TRBV6-5 and J usage is TRBJ2-7; D is ambiguous. The specimen was peripheral blood. The chain's CDR3 is CASSYGAHEQYF. The CDR3 region has the DNA TGTGCCAGCAGTTACGGAGCCCACGAGCAGTACTTC.